The 10 T cell receptor beta chains reported below all come from one sample, sequenced in a study of T cells after yellow fever vaccination (dated 2019 in TCRdb). The treatment or condition label corresponds to: live attenuated yellow fever vaccine strain. Receptor libraries were prepared by 5' RACE. Sequencing was performed on an Illumina NovaSeq 6000. TCRdb reprocessed the public reads (quality trimming at Q25 with fastp, clone calling with MiXCR) and kept in-frame beta chains. Each entry is one CDR3 protein sequence, shown with its most common DNA and genes. This sample has a few hundred thousand distinct CDR3 sequences in its table, and under 5% of those were observed once. The ten most abundant clones make up 20% to 25% of the sample. The sequenced sample was PBMCs, obtained 5 days after the yellow fever booster vaccination. These receptors came from a man younger than 35 who received the YFV17D yellow fever vaccine.

This clonotype was seen a handful of times. The genes are TRBV5-4 and TRBJ1-6, with D hard to call. This CDR3 contains 14 residues. Germline values: CDR1 SGHNT, CDR2 YYREEE (reference sequence). The V end was cut by 1 base, the J end by 8 bases, with 10 bases between. The DNA for the CDR3 is TGTGCCAGCAGCTTGATGGCACCAGATTCACCCCTCCACTTT. It specifies CASSLMAPDSPLHF.

The sample holds many counts of this clonotype. The CDR3 DNA follows: TGTGCCAGCAGCTTAGACTGGATGAACACTGAAGCTTTCTTT. It encodes CASSLDWMNTEAFF. The V call is TRBV7-9, the J call TRBJ1-1; D not certain. The CDR3 covers 14 residues. The germline gives CDR1 SEHNR, CDR2 FQNEAQ (reference sequence). Trimming stripped 1 base from V and 0 bases from J, with 6 bases between. The full variable domain, its missing parts supplied by reference TRBV7-9 and TRBJ1-1, is DTGVSQNPRHKITKRGQNVTFRCDPISEHNRLYWYRQTLGQGPEFLTYFQNEAQLEKSRLLSDRFSAERPKGSFSTLEIQRTEQGDSAMYLCASSLDWMNTEAFFGQGTRLTVV.

This clonotype was detected many times. This chain links TRBV12-3 or TRBV12-4 with TRBJ2-3; 10 bases fit TRBD2. J gave up 3 bases and V 7 bases, and 4 bases lay outside the gene matches. The CDR3 runs 14 residues. CDR3 region: CASTKLAGTDTQYF. CDR3 coding DNA: TGTGCCAGCACCAAACTAGCGGGAACAGATACGCAGTATTTT.

This clonotype appeared a few times. The chain joins TRBV11-2 to TRBJ2-5, with D unclear. CDR1 SGHAT and CDR2 FQNNGV come from the germline V gene. The germline V and J ends were trimmed by 5 bases and 8 bases, with 21 bases remaining between them. CDR3 size: 15 residues. CDR3 DNA: TGTGCCAGCAGCCACTCCAAGGTCTCGATAAGAACCCAGTACTTC. It specifies CASSHSKVSIRTQYF.

The CDR3: CATSRDGTHADTIYF. The CDR3 DNA sequence: TGTGCCACCAGCAGAGATGGCACCCACGCGGACACCATATATTTT. The chain couples TRBV15 to TRBJ1-3, with D unclear. The V gene's germline CDR1 is LNHNV and CDR2 YYDKDF (reference sequence). Trimming removed 0 bases at V and 8 bases at J, with 14 bases between. The CDR3 covers 15 residues.

This clonotype has a count of ten or more. V gene TRBV7-2 combines with J gene TRBJ1-5; 8 positions match TRBD1. V shed 3 bases and J 5 bases; nucleotides not matched to a gene: 6. The CDR3 consists of 15 residues. Looked up from germline, CDR1 is SGHTA and CDR2 is FQGNSA. In DNA, the CDR3 is TGTGCCAGCAGCTTTTATGGGACAGGTGATCAGCCCCAGCATTTT. It encodes CASSFYGTGDQPQHF.

The sample holds many counts of this clonotype. This chain links TRBV7-8 with TRBJ1-5; TRBD1 is a possible D gene (5 bases). V shed 4 bases and J shed 1 base, with 5 bases lying between them. The CDR3 runs to 13 residues. Germline CDR1 SGHVS, CDR2 FQNEAQ. CDR3 region: CASSSGSNQPQHF. The CDR3 DNA follows: TGTGCCAGCAGCTCAGGGAGCAATCAGCCCCAGCATTTT.

The sample holds many counts of this clonotype. The rearrangement joins TRBV7-9 to TRBJ1-2, with TRBD1 matching 10 bases. CDR1 is SEHNR and CDR2 is FQNEAQ in the germline V gene (reference sequence). The ends lost 4 bases at V and 6 bases at J; junction bases unmatched: 5. CDR3 length: 14 residues. In nucleotides, the CDR3 is TGTGCCAGCAGCTACCCCGACAGGGGGCATGGCTACACCTTC. It yields the protein CASSYPDRGHGYTF.

J is TRBJ1-6 and V is TRBV12-3 or TRBV12-4; D call uncertain. The CDR3 is 13 residues long. Trimming took off 5 bases at V and 10 bases at J, with 12 bases between the two ends. The CDR3 loop reads CASSPPLGSPLHF. The CDR3 nucleotides are TGTGCCAGCAGTCCCCCACTTGGATCACCCCTCCACTTT.

A word on this clonotype: Just one base apart from a much larger clone, this may be a read error. The chain is built from TRBV5-1 and TRBJ2-7, with TRBD2 identical over 10 bases. The ends lost 5 bases at V and 9 bases at J; junction bases unmatched: 11. The CDR3 consists of 14 residues. Germline CDR1 reads SGHRS; CDR2 reads YFSETQ. The CDR3 region has the DNA TGCGCCAGCAGTGAACGAGCGGGGGGGCGTGTGCAGTACTTC. This encodes CASSERAGGRVQYF.